This paragraph reports one T cell receptor beta chain. Its antigen is not identified. The entry originates in a study of cytotoxic CD8 clonotypes in ibrutinib-treated CLL. General study points: Researchers report that baseline clonality outpaced age-matched healthy donors and tracked circulating CD8+ T-cell counts. Sustained-remission patients were sampled at different times than progressing patients were.

Germline assignment: CDR1 MDHEN and CDR2 SYDVKM. The CDR3 totals 15 residues. Unmatched junction bases numbered 7, after V lost 2 bases and J lost 5 bases. Sequenced by immunoSEQ multiplex PCR; TCRdb stores in-frame clones only, minus some. The sample records 19,000 or so clones, around two thirds being singletons. The sequence was obtained from a human donor with chronic lymphocytic leukemia. This specimen consisted of PBMCs, obtained after 12 months of ibrutinib treatment. The V and J genes are TRBV28 and TRBJ2-5; 8 nucleotides match TRBD2. This chain's CDR3 is CASSLGAGAVETQYF. CDR3 DNA: TGTGCCAGCAGTTTAGGAGCGGGAGCGGTTGAGACCCAGTACTTC.